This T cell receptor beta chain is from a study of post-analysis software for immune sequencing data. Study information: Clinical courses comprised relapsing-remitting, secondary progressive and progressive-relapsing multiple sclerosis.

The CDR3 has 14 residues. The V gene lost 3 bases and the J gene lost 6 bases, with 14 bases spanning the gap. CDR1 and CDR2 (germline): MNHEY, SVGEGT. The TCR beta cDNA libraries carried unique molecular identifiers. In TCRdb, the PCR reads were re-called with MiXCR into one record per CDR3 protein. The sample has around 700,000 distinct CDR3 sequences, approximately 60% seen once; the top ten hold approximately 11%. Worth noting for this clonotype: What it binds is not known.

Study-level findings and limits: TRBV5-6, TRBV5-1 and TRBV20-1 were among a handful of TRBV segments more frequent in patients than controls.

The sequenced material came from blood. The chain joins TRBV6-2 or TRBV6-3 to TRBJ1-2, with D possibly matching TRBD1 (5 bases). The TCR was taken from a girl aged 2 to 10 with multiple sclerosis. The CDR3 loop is CASSYEGRGNGYTF. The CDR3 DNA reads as TGTGCCAGCAGTTATGAGGGGAGAGGGAATGGCTACACCTTC.